A selection of T cell receptor beta chains follows, all from one sample in a study of blood T cell repertoires in COVID-19. Repertoires were generated with immunoSEQ multiplex PCR, while TCRdb's copy carries only in-frame clones and drops some. The sample carries fewer than 350,000 clones, around 86% recorded once. Specimen: peripheral blood. The receptors originated from a woman in her sixties with active or convalescent COVID-19. The CDR3 runs from the conserved cysteine through the conserved F or W. The order of the fields is J gene, clone size, D gene, V gene, CDR3 protein, CDR3 DNA. A D gene is named only where the DNA matches it firmly. The size field is filled for only some rows; it gives once, few, many or a size class.

TRBJ1-4 | . | TRBD1 | TRBV4-3 | CASSQLTTGTGATNEKLFF | TGCGCCAGCAGCCAACTGACTACCGGGACAGGGGCAACTAATGAAAAACTGTTTTTT
TRBJ2-2 | . | TRBD1 | TRBV7-8 | CASSFGQGDTGELFF | TGTGCCAGCAGCTTCGGACAGGGTGACACCGGGGAGCTGTTTTTT
TRBJ2-2 | few | TRBD1 | TRBV4-3 | CASSQMDRAGELFF | TGCGCCAGCAGCCAAATGGACAGGGCCGGGGAGCTGTTTTTT
TRBJ1-2 | . | . | TRBV7-9 | CASRPIGGLALDYGYTF | TGTGCCAGCAGGCCCATCGGGGGGCTCGCCTTGGACTATGGCTACACCTTC
TRBJ1-2 | . | . | TRBV2 | CASSGTSTQGGYTF | TGTGCCAGCAGTGGGACTTCAACCCAAGGAGGCTACACCTTC
TRBJ1-1 | . | TRBD1 | TRBV14 | CASSQGDRGGTEAFF | TGTGCCAGCAGCCAAGGAGACAGGGGAGGGACTGAAGCTTTCTTT
TRBJ2-7 | few | TRBD1 | TRBV20-1 | CSASRARGPYEQYF | TGCAGTGCTAGTCGGGCCAGGGGGCCCTACGAGCAGTACTTC
TRBJ2-7 | . | . | TRBV5-1 | CASGNRAYEQYF | TGCGCCAGCGGGAACAGGGCCTACGAGCAGTACTTC
TRBJ1-5 | . | TRBD1 | TRBV6-5 | CASSYDRGGNQPQHF | TGTGCCAGCAGTTACGACAGGGGCGGCAATCAGCCCCAGCATTTT
TRBJ2-3 | once | . | TRBV7-2 | CASSAGGAITDTQYF | TGTGCCAGCAGCGCTGGGGGGGCCATCACAGATACGCAGTATTTT
TRBJ1-5 | . | TRBD1 | TRBV7-2 | CASSLATGTRGGNQPQHF | TGTGCCAGCAGCTTAGCTACCGGGACCAGGGGGGGCAATCAGCCCCAGCATTTT
TRBJ2-1 | . | TRBD2 | TRBV7-3 | CASSLISGVNNEQFF | TGTGCCAGCAGCCTAATTAGCGGGGTCAACAATGAGCAGTTCTTC
TRBJ1-6 | . | . | TRBV9 | CASSDQGYSPLHF | TGTGCCAGCAGCGACCAGGGGTATTCACCCCTCCACTTT
TRBJ2-7 | . | . | TRBV13 | CASSLGSSYEQYF | TGTGCCAGCAGTTTGGGGAGCTCCTACGAGCAGTACTTC
TRBJ1-1 | . | . | TRBV9 | CASSVGGDTEAFF | TGTGCCAGCAGCGTAGGGGGCGACACTGAAGCTTTCTTT
TRBJ2-2 | . | TRBD2 | TRBV6-2/TRBV6-3 | CASSLAGHTGELFF | TGTGCCAGCAGCCTAGCGGGGCACACCGGGGAGCTGTTTTTT